A selection of T cell receptor beta chains follows, all from one sample in a study of shared clonotypes between healthy human individuals. The assay was immunoSEQ multiplex PCR, and TCRdb's table has in-frame clones only and misses some. The sample lists a few million clones; roughly 95% were seen once. Sequenced material: naive CD4+ T cells sorted from blood. The receptors originated from a man younger than 30 in good health. CDR3s include the opening cysteine and the closing phenylalanine or tryptophan. D genes are given only for firm matches. Size values are once, few and many counts, or a class for expanded clones, and some rows have none.

v_gene: TRBV7-8; len: 15; j_gene: TRBJ2-5; d_gene: -; abundance: -; CDR3nt: TGTGCCAGCAGCCTTCAGGACCGGGGGCGGGAGACCCAGTACTTC; CDR3aa: CASSLQDRGRETQYF
v_gene: TRBV27; len: 16; j_gene: TRBJ2-3; d_gene: -; abundance: -; CDR3nt: TGTGCCAGCAGTTTATCCGGGACACAACGCCCAGATACGCAGTATTTT; CDR3aa: CASSLSGTQRPDTQYF
v_gene: TRBV2; len: 11; j_gene: TRBJ1-2; d_gene: -; abundance: -; CDR3nt: TGTGCCAGAATGGTCAACTATGGCTACACCTTC; CDR3aa: CARMVNYGYTF
v_gene: TRBV5-1; len: 13; j_gene: TRBJ2-3; d_gene: -; abundance: -; CDR3nt: TGCGCCAGCAGCTTGAGGGGAGCGGATACGCAGTATTTT; CDR3aa: CASSLRGADTQYF
v_gene: TRBV4-1; len: 18; j_gene: TRBJ1-4; d_gene: TRBD1; abundance: -; CDR3nt: TGCGCCAGCAGCCAAGGGGACAGCGACCTCGCAACTAATGAAAAACTGTTTTTT; CDR3aa: CASSQGDSDLATNEKLFF
v_gene: TRBV30; len: 15; j_gene: TRBJ1-1; d_gene: -; abundance: -; CDR3nt: TGTGCCTGGAGTGTACCTAGCAGGGTTTTCACTGAAGCTTTCTTT; CDR3aa: CAWSVPSRVFTEAFF
v_gene: TRBV21-1; len: 17; j_gene: TRBJ2-3; d_gene: -; abundance: -; CDR3nt: TGTGCCAGCAGCAAACCTCTCAGGGGGAGGAAAACAGATACGCAGTATTTT; CDR3aa: CASSKPLRGRKTDTQYF
v_gene: TRBV7-9; len: 14; j_gene: TRBJ1-1; d_gene: -; abundance: -; CDR3nt: TGTGCCAGCAGCTTCTTGGGACGCCGCACTGAAGCTTTCTTT; CDR3aa: CASSFLGRRTEAFF
v_gene: TRBV9; len: 14; j_gene: TRBJ1-2; d_gene: -; abundance: once; CDR3nt: TGTGCCAGCAGCGCCCTTTCGGGGCTCGATGGCTACACCTTC; CDR3aa: CASSALSGLDGYTF
v_gene: TRBV5-6; len: 17; j_gene: TRBJ1-5; d_gene: TRBD1; abundance: -; CDR3nt: TGTGCCAGCAGTTATACTGGGACAGGGGTTAGCAATCAGCCCCAGCATTTT; CDR3aa: CASSYTGTGVSNQPQHF
v_gene: TRBV28; len: 12; j_gene: TRBJ1-1; d_gene: TRBD1; abundance: -; CDR3nt: TGTGCCAGCAGTTGGGACAGGTACGAAGCTTTCTTT; CDR3aa: CASSWDRYEAFF
v_gene: TRBV28; len: 13; j_gene: TRBJ1-2; d_gene: -; abundance: -; CDR3nt: TGTGCCAGCAGTCTCCTCGGGAGCTATGGCTACACCTTC; CDR3aa: CASSLLGSYGYTF
v_gene: TRBV30; len: 14; j_gene: TRBJ1-3; d_gene: -; abundance: -; CDR3nt: TGTGCCTATAAGAGGGGCAATTCTGGAAACACCATATATTTT; CDR3aa: CAYKRGNSGNTIYF
v_gene: TRBV7-2; len: 14; j_gene: TRBJ1-2; d_gene: -; abundance: -; CDR3nt: TGTGCCAGCAGCCCACACGACAGGACCTATGGCTACACCTTC; CDR3aa: CASSPHDRTYGYTF
v_gene: TRBV2; len: 11; j_gene: TRBJ2-1; d_gene: -; abundance: -; CDR3nt: TGTGCCAGCACCCCGCGGGGTGAGCAGTTCTTC; CDR3aa: CASTPRGEQFF
v_gene: TRBV10-2; len: 15; j_gene: TRBJ2-2; d_gene: TRBD2; abundance: -; CDR3nt: TGCGCCAGCCGCCTAGCGGGGGGGCTTACCGGGGAGCTGTTTTTT; CDR3aa: CASRLAGGLTGELFF
v_gene: TRBV7-9; len: 14; j_gene: TRBJ2-7; d_gene: TRBD1; abundance: -; CDR3nt: TGTGCCAGCAGCTCCCGGACAGGGTCCTACGAGCAGTACTTC; CDR3aa: CASSSRTGSYEQYF
v_gene: TRBV9; len: 15; j_gene: TRBJ2-7; d_gene: -; abundance: -; CDR3nt: TGTGCCAGCAGCGTAGCATGGGGGGGCACCTACGAGCAGTACTTC; CDR3aa: CASSVAWGGTYEQYF
v_gene: TRBV25-1; len: 15; j_gene: TRBJ2-1; d_gene: TRBD2; abundance: -; CDR3nt: TGTGCCAGCAGTGGTCCGGGACTAGCTTTCCATGAGCAGTTCTTC; CDR3aa: CASSGPGLAFHEQFF
v_gene: TRBV11-3; len: 16; j_gene: TRBJ1-1; d_gene: -; abundance: -; CDR3nt: TGTGCCAGCAGCTTAGGAACCCGTTTCGAGAACACTGAAGCTTTCTTT; CDR3aa: CASSLGTRFENTEAFF
v_gene: TRBV5-4; len: 15; j_gene: TRBJ2-7; d_gene: TRBD1; abundance: -; CDR3nt: TGTGCCAGCAGCTTGGATCCAGGGGGCGCGTCCGAGCAGTACTTC; CDR3aa: CASSLDPGGASEQYF
v_gene: TRBV5-1; len: 13; j_gene: TRBJ1-2; d_gene: -; abundance: -; CDR3nt: TGCGCCAGCAGCTTCAGGGTGAAAGATGGCTACACCTTC; CDR3aa: CASSFRVKDGYTF
v_gene: TRBV5-1; len: 14; j_gene: TRBJ2-3; d_gene: -; abundance: -; CDR3nt: TGCGCCAGCAGCTTGGTTAGTGAGGGAGATACGCAGTATTTT; CDR3aa: CASSLVSEGDTQYF
v_gene: TRBV5-4; len: 14; j_gene: TRBJ2-5; d_gene: -; abundance: -; CDR3nt: TGTGCCAGCAGCTTGGCCAGCTACCGTGAGACCCAGTACTTC; CDR3aa: CASSLASYRETQYF
v_gene: TRBV6-1; len: 13; j_gene: TRBJ2-5; d_gene: -; abundance: -; CDR3nt: TGTGCCAGCACCAGGGTGTTCGGAGAGACCCAGTACTTC; CDR3aa: CASTRVFGETQYF
v_gene: TRBV7-2; len: 12; j_gene: TRBJ2-1; d_gene: -; abundance: -; CDR3nt: TGTGCCAGCAGCATCGACACTAATGAGCAGTTCTTC; CDR3aa: CASSIDTNEQFF
v_gene: TRBV7-3; len: 16; j_gene: TRBJ2-5; d_gene: -; abundance: once; CDR3nt: TGTGCCAGCAGCTTAACAGGACGGGGAGAGCAAGAGACCCAGTACTTC; CDR3aa: CASSLTGRGEQETQYF
v_gene: TRBV10-3; len: 14; j_gene: TRBJ1-1; d_gene: -; abundance: -; CDR3nt: TGTGCCATCAGTGAAAAGAGGGAGGACACTGAAGCTTTCTTT; CDR3aa: CAISEKREDTEAFF
v_gene: TRBV2; len: 15; j_gene: TRBJ2-1; d_gene: -; abundance: -; CDR3nt: TGTGCCACCCTTCCCACGGCGGGTTACGACAATGAGCAGTTCTTC; CDR3aa: CATLPTAGYDNEQFF
v_gene: TRBV7-8; len: 16; j_gene: TRBJ2-1; d_gene: -; abundance: -; CDR3nt: TGTGCCAGCAGCTTGCGCACGATTAGATTTGGAAATGAGCAGTTCTTC; CDR3aa: CASSLRTIRFGNEQFF
v_gene: TRBV7-9; len: 15; j_gene: TRBJ2-1; d_gene: TRBD1; abundance: -; CDR3nt: TGTGCCAGCAGCTTAGATGGACAGGGTACGAATGAGCAGTTCTTC; CDR3aa: CASSLDGQGTNEQFF
v_gene: TRBV5-4; len: 14; j_gene: TRBJ2-7; d_gene: -; abundance: -; CDR3nt: TGTGCCAGCAGCCAGGAGCCGAGTGCCTACGAGCAGTACTTC; CDR3aa: CASSQEPSAYEQYF